Here is one TCR beta chain with its context. With 7 bases removed from V and 2 bases from J, the gap between germline ends came to 14 bases. CDR1 is LGHNT, CDR2 FRNRAP, per germline. The CDR3 extends over 14 amino acids. The data were obtained in a study of blood T cell repertoires in COVID-19. Across the whole study: Donors in the United States, Italy and Spain gave samples during acute or convalescent COVID-19. From T cells, B-cell-depleted T cells, or PBMCs came the material, which was cDNA or gDNA.

Under the authors' procedure: Amplification of reference gene primers provided the estimated nucleated cell counts. The data were produced by immunoSEQ multiplex PCR, yet TCRdb's version contains in-frame clones alone and is incomplete. V, J and clone size are taken as reported in that table, and D and trimming were inferred from the DNA itself. The table includes under 400,000 clones, approximately 87% detected once. Seattle patient enrollment occurred during active infection, with longitudinal follow-up thereafter. The gene calls are TRBV12-5 and TRBJ1-2, with D possibly TRBD1 on 5 matching bases. This receptor was taken from a woman in her twenties or thirties with COVID-19, enrolled during active disease. Input material: peripheral blood. The CDR3, as DNA: TGTGCTAGTGTTCAGGGAGGGTTCAACTATGGCTACACCTTC. Residues: CASVQGGFNYGYTF.